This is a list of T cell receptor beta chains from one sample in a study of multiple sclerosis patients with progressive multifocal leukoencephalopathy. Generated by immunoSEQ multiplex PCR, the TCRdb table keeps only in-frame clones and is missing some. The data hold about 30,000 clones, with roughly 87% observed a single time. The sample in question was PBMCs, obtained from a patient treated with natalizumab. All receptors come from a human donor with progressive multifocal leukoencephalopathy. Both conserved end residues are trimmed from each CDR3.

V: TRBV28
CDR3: ASSLQQMVAEQF

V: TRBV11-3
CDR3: ASSPLAGASYNEQF

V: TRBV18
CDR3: ASSRDFNQPQH

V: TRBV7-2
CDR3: ASSLAQTTNTEAF

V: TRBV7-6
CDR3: ASSPETGRAPQH

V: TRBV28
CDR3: ASSSRPTEYGYT

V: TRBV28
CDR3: ASSLYAGNYGYT

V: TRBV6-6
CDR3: ASSYRQQANHEQY

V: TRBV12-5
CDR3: ASVHSGTGHNEQF

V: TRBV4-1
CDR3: ASSLAGRSHNEQF

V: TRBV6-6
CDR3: ASSFQQGAGNYGYT

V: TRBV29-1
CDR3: SVAQRMNTEAF

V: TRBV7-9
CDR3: AGNRRQSTGELF

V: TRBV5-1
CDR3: ASSAKGTDTQY

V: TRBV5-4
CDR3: ASSRGQGALYTEAF

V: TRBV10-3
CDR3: AISETDRAQPQH

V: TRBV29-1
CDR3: SVHRQGETDTQY

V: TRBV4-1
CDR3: ASSQIQGGGYGYT

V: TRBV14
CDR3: ASSQVRNEQY

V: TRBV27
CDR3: ASSRQLASGELF

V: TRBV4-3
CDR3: ASSQDQGSRNEQF

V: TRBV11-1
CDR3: ASSPYPRGPLYEQY

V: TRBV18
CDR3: ASSLAERVETQY

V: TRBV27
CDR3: ASKWILGASTGTQY

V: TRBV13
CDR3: ASSLGRGTEAF

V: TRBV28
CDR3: ASETGSGNTIY

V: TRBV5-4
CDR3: ASSLYASGRGGTDTQY

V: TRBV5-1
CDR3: ASSVDTEAF

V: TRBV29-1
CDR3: SVVYWGPGGTEAF

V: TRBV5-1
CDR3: ASSPIRGSDTGELF

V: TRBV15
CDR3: ATSRTALNEQF

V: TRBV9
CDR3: ASSVGGLAVNEQF

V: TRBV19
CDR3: ASTPTSGGSYEQY

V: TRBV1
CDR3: TSSQDAILSSYEQY

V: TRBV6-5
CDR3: ASSPSPKGEQY

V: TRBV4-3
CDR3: ASSHGRQGYYEQY

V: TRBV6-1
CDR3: ASSGLAGGTDTQY

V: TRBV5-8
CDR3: ASSLGSGLLGTDTQY

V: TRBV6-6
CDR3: ASSYRASQGEGYT

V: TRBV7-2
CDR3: ASSYIAGEAYEQY

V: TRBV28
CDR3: AVQGNYGYT

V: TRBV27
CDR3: ASSLRENTEAF

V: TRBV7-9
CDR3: ASSFAGDQPQH

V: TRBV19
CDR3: ASSIEIGTGANVLT

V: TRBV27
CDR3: ASSFVLAGGNGELF

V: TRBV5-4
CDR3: ASSLRTGLMSGYT

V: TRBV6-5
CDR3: ASSPSAGLYGYT

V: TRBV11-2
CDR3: ASSLITATYNEQF

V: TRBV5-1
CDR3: ASTSTGAQATNEKLF

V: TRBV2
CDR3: ASSDFITYYT

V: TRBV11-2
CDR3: ASTLTPRDSYNEQF